This entry lists 18 T cell receptor beta chains sequenced from one sample in a study of cytomegalovirus exposure and HLA in healthy donors. This PCR relied on a set of 60 Vbeta primers and 13 Jbeta primers. The repertoire was sequenced with immunoSEQ multiplex PCR; TCRdb's copy has only in-frame clones and lacks some. Here the sample spans approximately 150,000 clones, about 70% being singletons. The sequenced sample was PBMCs. These receptors were obtained from a woman in her forties in good health and CMV-seropositive.

The genes are TRBV6-5 and TRBJ2-7; 7 bases line up with TRBD1. After removal of 4 bases from V and 3 bases from J, the junction contained 3 bases not matched to a gene. CDR3 length equals 13 residues. CDR1 and CDR2 from the germline V gene are MNHEY and SVGAGI. The chain's CDR3 is CASSWGQSYEQYF. The CDR3 coding sequence is TGTGCCAGCAGTTGGGGACAGAGCTACGAGCAGTACTTC.

With respect to this clone: Mismatch with germline at one junction end may stem from a read error. The chain recombines TRBV7-9 with TRBJ1-6; D is possibly TRBD1 (5 bases). This CDR3 comprises 15 residues. In germline, CDR1 is SEHNR, CDR2 FQNEAQ (reference sequence). The CDR3 DNA reads as TGTGCCAGCAGCCTAGCGCGGGGCACGGGTTCACCCCTCCACTTT. Its translation: CASSLARGTGSPLHF.

The V and J genes are TRBV5-1 and TRBJ2-7, with 7 bases that match TRBD1. The ends lost 4 bases at V and 7 bases at J; junction bases unmatched: 8. CDR1 is SGHRS and CDR2 is YFSETQ in the germline V gene. This CDR3 is built from 13 residues. CDR3 in amino acids: CASSKLTGVEQYF. The CDR3 DNA reads TGCGCCAGCAGCAAATTAACAGGGGTTGAGCAGTACTTC.

J is TRBJ1-5 and V is TRBV9; weak D call: TRBD1 (5 bases). The CDR3 covers 15 residues. From germline, CDR1 is SGDLS and CDR2 YYNGEE. Between the trimmed V and J ends, which lost 0 bases and 0 bases, there was a span of 7 bases. CDR3 protein: CASSVEGYSNQPQHF. The CDR3 nucleotides are TGTGCCAGCAGCGTAGAGGGGTATAGCAATCAGCCCCAGCATTTT. Supplemented by reference TRBV9 and TRBJ1-5, the full variable domain reads DSGVTQTPKHLITATGQRVTLRCSPRSGDLSVYWYQQSLDQGLQFLIQYYNGEERAKGNILERFSAQQFPDLHSELNLSSLELGDSALYFCASSVEGYSNQPQHFGDGTRLSIL.

This chain connects TRBV7-2 to TRBJ2-3; 9 bases map to TRBD2. V lost 4 bases and J lost 1; bases outside the gene matches: 6. Germline CDR1 and CDR2: SGHTA and FQGNSA. This CDR3 contains 16 residues. The CDR3 DNA is TGTGCCAGCAGCTCCCGGATAGCGGGAGGCACAGATACGCAGTATTTT. Its translation is CASSSRIAGGTDTQYF.

The V and J genes are TRBV5-8 and TRBJ1-6, with D perhaps matching TRBD1 (6 bases). Germline-derived CDR1 and CDR2 are SGHTS and YDEGEE. The CDR3 is 15 amino acids. V was clipped by 4 bases and J by 7 bases, with 15 bases between them. The CDR3 spells CASSTGGARNSPLHF. The CDR3 DNA reads TGTGCCAGCAGCACTGGGGGGGCTCGGAATTCACCCCTCCACTTT.

The chain employs TRBV2 and TRBJ2-1; TRBD2 matches 8 bases. V lost 2 bases and J lost 0; bases outside the gene matches: 3. Germline V lookup: CDR1 SNHLY, CDR2 FYNNEI. This CDR3 contains 16 residues. CDR3 nucleotide sequence: TGTGCCAGCAGTGAACGGGGGGGTGTCTCCTACAATGAGCAGTTCTTC. Protein sequence: CASSERGGVSYNEQFF. The whole variable domain, filled in from reference TRBV2 and TRBJ2-1, reads EPEVTQTPSHQVTQMGQEVILRCVPISNHLYFYWYRQILGQKVEFLVSFYNNEISEKSEIFDDQFSVERPDGSNFTLKIRSTKLEDSAMYFCASSERGGVSYNEQFFGPGTRLTVL.

The chain is built from TRBV10-3 and TRBJ1-4, with TRBD1 matching over 8 bases. The CDR3 consists of 15 residues. V lost 4 bases to trimming and J lost 4 bases; unmatched junction nucleotides: 5. Germline V lookup: CDR1 ENHRY, CDR2 SYGVKD. CDR3 protein: CAISGGQAINEKLFF. Written as DNA, the CDR3 is TGTGCCATCAGTGGGGGACAGGCAATTAATGAAAAACTGTTTTTT.

This clone was recorded a few times. The chain combines TRBV28 with TRBJ1-4; D is ambiguous. The CDR3 sequence is 11 residues long. Germline values: CDR1 MDHEN, CDR2 SYDVKM. Trimming removed 10 bases from V and 8 bases from J, with 11 bases in between. In DNA form, the CDR3 reads TGTGCCACCAGATCGGAGGAAAAACTGTTTTTT. It yields the protein CATRSEEKLFF.

The chain links TRBV5-6 to TRBJ2-7; TRBD2 is a possible D gene (5 bases). This CDR3 contains 15 residues. Germline values: CDR1 SGHDT, CDR2 YYEEEE. Trimming removed 3 bases from V and 4 bases from J, with 17 bases in between. The CDR3 sequence is CASSSPGVGIYEQYF. The CDR3 nucleotides are TGTGCCAGCAGCTCCCCCGGGGTGGGGATATACGAGCAGTACTTC.

The chain recombines TRBV11-2 with TRBJ1-1; weak D call: TRBD1 (6 bases). The germline V and J ends were trimmed by 5 bases and 0 bases, with 19 bases remaining between them. Looked up from germline, CDR1 is SGHAT and CDR2 is FQNNGV. This CDR3 contains 17 residues. The CDR3 DNA follows: TGTGCCAGCAGCCGTGGGACAAGGCGGAGTCTGAACACTGAAGCTTTCTTT. Translation: CASSRGTRRSLNTEAFF.

J is TRBJ2-7 and V is TRBV5-1, with 9 bases matching TRBD1. The CDR3 is made up of 17 amino acids. Per the germline V gene, CDR1 is SGHRS and CDR2 is YFSETQ. The ends lost 0 bases at V and 1 base at J; junction bases unmatched: 8. This CDR3 is CASSLASSGTGSYEQYF. The CDR3 DNA follows: TGCGCCAGCAGCTTGGCCTCGTCTGGGACAGGGTCCTACGAGCAGTACTTC. The complete variable domain, with remaining parts taken from reference TRBV5-1 and TRBJ2-7, reads KAGVTQTPRYLIKTRGQQVTLSCSPISGHRSVSWYQQTPGQGLQFLFEYFSETQRNKGNFPGRFSGRQFSNSRSEMNVSTLELGDSALYLCASSLASSGTGSYEQYFGPGTRLTVT.

The chain carries TRBV5-4 and TRBJ2-7; D might be TRBD2 (5 bases). In germline, CDR1 is SGHNT, CDR2 YYREEE (reference sequence). The CDR3 has 14 amino acids. The germline V and J ends were trimmed by 3 bases and 6 bases, with 16 bases remaining between them. This CDR3 reads CASSYPGIEGEQYF. As DNA, the CDR3 is TGTGCCAGCAGCTACCCGGGAATAGAAGGCGAGCAGTACTTC.

In this sample, this clone turned up once. The CDR3 DNA follows: TGTGCCAGCAGCTTGGCCCGGGAGGGTACTGAAGCTTTCTTT. The encoded protein is CASSLAREGTEAFF. This sequence joins TRBV7-9 and TRBJ1-1; D gene uncertain. V was trimmed by 3 bases and J by 5 bases, leaving 13 bases between them. Germline V gives CDR1 SEHNR, CDR2 FQNEAQ (reference sequence). This CDR3 has 14 amino acids.

This clone appeared a few times. The chain couples TRBV19 to TRBJ2-4; a possible D gene is TRBD1 (6 bases). V lost 2 bases, J lost 12 bases, and 17 bases lay in between. CDR1 is LNHDA and CDR2 is SQIVND in the germline V gene (reference sequence). This CDR3 is built from 14 residues. CDR3 in DNA: TGTGCCAGTAGTATATGGGGGCAGGGGCGGAATCAGTACTTC. Its protein is CASSIWGQGRNQYF.

The rearrangement links TRBV6-4 to TRBJ2-3; a weak D match, TRBD1 (6 bases). CDR3 length: 15 amino acids. Germline-derived CDR1 and CDR2 are MRHNA and SNTAGT. The germline V and J ends were trimmed by 5 bases and 2 bases, with 14 bases remaining between them. The CDR3 is CASSPSRQATDTQYF. As DNA, the CDR3 is TGTGCCAGCAGTCCGTCGCGACAGGCCACAGATACGCAGTATTTT.

The chain links TRBV2 to TRBJ1-1, with TRBD1 matching 7 bases. This CDR3 is 16 amino acids long. CDR1 is SNHLY and CDR2 is FYNNEI in the germline V gene. V was pared by 5 bases and J by 4 bases, with 13 bases of the junction left unmatched. CDR3 residues: CASSQSRQGWGTEAFF. The CDR3, as DNA: TGTGCCAGCAGTCAATCTAGACAGGGATGGGGCACTGAAGCTTTCTTT.

This clone was seen once. This chain joins TRBV28 and TRBJ1-5; 9 bases align to TRBD1. This CDR3 is built from 16 residues. The germline CDR1 and CDR2 sequences are MDHEN and SYDVKM. V lost 5 bases, J lost 4 bases, and 9 bases stayed unmatched. The CDR3 DNA reads TGTGCCAGCAGTCAGTACCGGGACAGGGTTAATCAGCCCCAGCATTTT. It translates to CASSQYRDRVNQPQHF.